This T cell receptor (beta chain) was recorded in a study of CDR3 diversity in severe acne. There are 15 residues in the CDR3. Trimming removed 0 bases from V and 1 base from J, with 10 bases in between. The germline CDR1 and CDR2 sequences are SGHNT and YYREEE (reference sequence). MiXCR, applied by TCRdb to the PCR reads, yields one record per CDR3 protein. This table has approximately 97,000 distinct CDR3 sequences, roughly 51% appearing once. The TCR was taken from a male donor with acne. V usage is TRBV5-4 and J usage is TRBJ1-2, with D perhaps matching TRBD1 (5 bases). The specimen sequenced was blood. The CDR3 reads CASSLGGGSNYGYTF. In nucleotides, the CDR3 is TGTGCCAGCAGCTTGGGCGGGGGGAGTAACTATGGCTACACCTTC. Filled out from reference TRBV5-4 and TRBJ1-2, the complete variable domain reads ETGVTQSPTHLIKTRGQQVTLRCSSQSGHNTVSWYQQALGQGPQFIFQYYREEENGRGNFPPRFSGLQFPNYSSELNVNALELDDSALYLCASSLGGGSNYGYTFGSGTRLTVV.